The clone carrying this TCR beta chain was recorded a few times. The data are from a study of blood T cells in healthy people across ages. Each sample yielded at least 5 micrograms of PBMC total RNA. The CDR3 spans 13 residues. V was shortened by 0 bases and J by 9 bases, with 9 bases between the two germline ends. The germline CDR1 and CDR2 sequences are MGHRA and YSYEKL. The second PCR ran about 6 to 11 cycles with a sample-barcoded 5' primer and J-beta primers. TCRdb used MiXCR to reprocess the 5' RACE reads, holding one entry per CDR3 protein. The table records 1.5 million to 2 million distinct CDR3 sequences, about 31% of them present only once.

The chain uses TRBV4-1 and TRBJ2-1, with D uncertain. The sample consisted of blood. The sequence came from a woman aged 25 to 39 in good health. CDR3 sequence reads: CASSQDVLGEQFF. CDR3 nucleotides: TGCGCCAGCAGCCAAGATGTGCTGGGTGAGCAGTTCTTC.